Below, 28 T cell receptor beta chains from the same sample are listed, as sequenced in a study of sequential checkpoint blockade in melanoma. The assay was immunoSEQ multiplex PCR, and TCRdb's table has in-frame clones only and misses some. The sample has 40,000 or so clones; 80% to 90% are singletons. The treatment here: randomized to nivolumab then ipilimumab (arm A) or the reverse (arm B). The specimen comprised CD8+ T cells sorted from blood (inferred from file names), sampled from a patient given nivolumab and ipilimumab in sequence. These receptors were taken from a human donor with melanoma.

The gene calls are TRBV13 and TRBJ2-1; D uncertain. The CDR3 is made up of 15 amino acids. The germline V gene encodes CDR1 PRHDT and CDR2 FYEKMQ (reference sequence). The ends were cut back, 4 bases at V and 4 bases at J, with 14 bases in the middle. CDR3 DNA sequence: TGTGCCAGCAGCTCCGACTCTCTCCCGTACAATGAGCAGTTCTTC. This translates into CASSSDSLPYNEQFF.

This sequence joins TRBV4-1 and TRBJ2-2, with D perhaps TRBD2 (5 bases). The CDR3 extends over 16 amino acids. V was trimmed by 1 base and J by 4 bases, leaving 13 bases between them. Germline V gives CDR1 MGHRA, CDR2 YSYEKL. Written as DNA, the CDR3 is TGCGCCAGCAGCCAAGCAACGGGATGGGGCACCGGGGAGCTGTTTTTT. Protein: CASSQATGWGTGELFF.

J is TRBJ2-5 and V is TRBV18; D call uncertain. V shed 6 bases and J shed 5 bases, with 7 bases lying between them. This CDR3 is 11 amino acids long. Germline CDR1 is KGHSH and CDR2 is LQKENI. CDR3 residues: CASSPGETQYF. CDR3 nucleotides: TGTGCCAGCTCCCCCGGGGAGACCCAGTACTTC.

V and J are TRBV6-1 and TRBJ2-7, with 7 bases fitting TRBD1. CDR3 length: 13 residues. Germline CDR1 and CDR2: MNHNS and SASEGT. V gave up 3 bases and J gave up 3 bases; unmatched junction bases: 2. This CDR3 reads CASSEGQNYEQYV. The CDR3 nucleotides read TGTGCCAGCAGTGAGGGACAGAACTACGAGCAGTACGTC.

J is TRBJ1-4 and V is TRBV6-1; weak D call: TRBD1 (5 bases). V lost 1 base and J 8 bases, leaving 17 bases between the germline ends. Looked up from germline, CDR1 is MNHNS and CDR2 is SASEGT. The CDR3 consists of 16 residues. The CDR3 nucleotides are TGTGCCAGCAGTGAAGGAGTGGGAAGGGGTTGGGAAAAACTGTTTTTT. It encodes CASSEGVGRGWEKLFF.

Here the CDR3 reads CASGGLYEQYF. The CDR3 DNA sequence: TGTGCCAGCGGCGGGTTGTACGAGCAGTACTTC. The chain recombines TRBV27 with TRBJ2-7; tentatively, D is TRBD2 (5 bases). This CDR3 has 11 residues. Trimming left V 8 bases short and J 4 bases short, with 9 bases between. The germline V gene has CDR1 MNHEY and CDR2 SMNVEV (reference sequence).

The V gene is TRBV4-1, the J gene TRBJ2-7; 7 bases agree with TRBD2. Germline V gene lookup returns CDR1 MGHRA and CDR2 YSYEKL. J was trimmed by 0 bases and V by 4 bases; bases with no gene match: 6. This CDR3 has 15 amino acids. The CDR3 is CASSLGRRSSYEQYF. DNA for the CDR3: TGCGCCAGCAGCCTCGGGAGGCGGAGCTCCTACGAGCAGTACTTC.

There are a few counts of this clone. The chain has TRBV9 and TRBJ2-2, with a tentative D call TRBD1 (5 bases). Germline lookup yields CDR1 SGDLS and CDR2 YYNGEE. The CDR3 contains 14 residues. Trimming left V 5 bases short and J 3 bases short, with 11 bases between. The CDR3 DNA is TGTGCCAGCAGTGCCTCAGGGTACACCGGGGAGCTGTTTTTT. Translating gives CASSASGYTGELFF.

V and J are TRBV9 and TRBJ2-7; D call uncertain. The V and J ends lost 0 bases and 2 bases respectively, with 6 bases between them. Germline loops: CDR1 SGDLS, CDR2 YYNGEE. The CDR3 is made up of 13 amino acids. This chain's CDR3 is CASSVGDPYEQYF. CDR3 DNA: TGTGCCAGCAGCGTAGGAGATCCCTACGAGCAGTACTTC.

The CDR3 reads CASSLDPSESYEQYF. The CDR3 DNA sequence: TGTGCCAGCAGCTTAGATCCTTCGGAGTCCTACGAGCAGTACTTC. This chain links TRBV7-9 with TRBJ2-7, with D unclear. The V gene's germline CDR1 is SEHNR and CDR2 FQNEAQ (reference sequence). The CDR3 consists of 15 residues. Trimming left V 1 base short and J 1 base short, with 11 bases between.

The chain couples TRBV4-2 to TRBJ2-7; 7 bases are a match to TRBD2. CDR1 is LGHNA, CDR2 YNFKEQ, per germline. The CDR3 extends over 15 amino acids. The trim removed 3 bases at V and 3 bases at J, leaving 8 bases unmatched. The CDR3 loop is CASSHPWAGVYEQYF. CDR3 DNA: TGTGCCAGCAGCCACCCCTGGGCGGGAGTCTACGAGCAGTACTTC.

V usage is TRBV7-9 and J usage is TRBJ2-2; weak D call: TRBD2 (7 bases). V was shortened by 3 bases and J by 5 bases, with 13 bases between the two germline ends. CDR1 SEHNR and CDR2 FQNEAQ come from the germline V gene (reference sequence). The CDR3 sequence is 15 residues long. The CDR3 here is CASSFSGGLTGELFF. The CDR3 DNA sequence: TGTGCCAGCAGCTTTTCGGGGGGCCTGACCGGGGAGCTGTTTTTT.

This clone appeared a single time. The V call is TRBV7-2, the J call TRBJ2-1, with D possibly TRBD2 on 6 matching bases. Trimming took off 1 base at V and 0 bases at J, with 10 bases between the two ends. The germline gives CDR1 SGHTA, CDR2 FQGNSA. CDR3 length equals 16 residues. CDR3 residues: CASSLERASSYNEQFF. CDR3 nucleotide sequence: TGTGCCAGCAGCTTAGAGCGGGCCAGCTCCTACAATGAGCAGTTCTTC.

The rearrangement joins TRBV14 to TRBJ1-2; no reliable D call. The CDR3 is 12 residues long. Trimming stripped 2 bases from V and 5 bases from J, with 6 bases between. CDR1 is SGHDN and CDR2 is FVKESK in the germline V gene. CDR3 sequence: CASSQSLYGYTF. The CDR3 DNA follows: TGTGCCAGCAGCCAATCTCTATATGGCTACACCTTC.

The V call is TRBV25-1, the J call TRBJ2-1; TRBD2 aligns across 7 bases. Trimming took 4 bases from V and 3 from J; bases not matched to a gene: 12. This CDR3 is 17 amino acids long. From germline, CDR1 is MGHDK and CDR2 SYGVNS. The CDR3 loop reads CASSARGGPSFYNEQFF. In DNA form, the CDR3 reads TGTGCCAGCAGTGCTCGGGGAGGGCCGTCATTCTACAATGAGCAGTTCTTC. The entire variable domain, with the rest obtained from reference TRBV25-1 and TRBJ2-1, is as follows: EADIYQTPRYLVIGTGKKITLECSQTMGHDKMYWYQQDPGMELHLIHYSYGVNSTEKGDLSSESTVSRIRTEHFPLTLESARPSHTSQYLCASSARGGPSFYNEQFFGPGTRLTVL.

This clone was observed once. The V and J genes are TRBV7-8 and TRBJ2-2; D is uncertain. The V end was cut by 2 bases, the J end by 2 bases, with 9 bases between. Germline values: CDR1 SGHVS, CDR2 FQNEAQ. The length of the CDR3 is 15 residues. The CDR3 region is CASSLYGLNTGELFF. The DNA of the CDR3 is TGTGCCAGCAGCTTATACGGTCTCAACACCGGGGAGCTGTTTTTT.

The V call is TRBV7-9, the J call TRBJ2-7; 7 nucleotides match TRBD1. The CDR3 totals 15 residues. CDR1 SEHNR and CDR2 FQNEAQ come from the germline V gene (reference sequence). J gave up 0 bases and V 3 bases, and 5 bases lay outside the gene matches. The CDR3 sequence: CASSFLDRSSYEQYF. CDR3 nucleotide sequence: TGTGCCAGCAGCTTCTTGGACAGGAGCTCCTACGAGCAGTACTTC.

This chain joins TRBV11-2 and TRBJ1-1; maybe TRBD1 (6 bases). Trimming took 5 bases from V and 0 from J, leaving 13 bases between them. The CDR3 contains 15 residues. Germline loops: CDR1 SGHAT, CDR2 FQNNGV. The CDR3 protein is CASSQPRGMNTEAFF. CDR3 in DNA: TGTGCCAGCAGCCAACCCAGGGGAATGAACACTGAAGCTTTCTTT.

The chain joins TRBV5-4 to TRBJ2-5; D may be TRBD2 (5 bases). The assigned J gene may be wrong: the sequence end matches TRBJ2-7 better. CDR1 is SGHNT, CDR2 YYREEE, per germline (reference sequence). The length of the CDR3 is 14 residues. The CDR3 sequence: CASSFGGGPYEQYF. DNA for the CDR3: TGTGCCAGCAGCTTCGGCGGAGGCCCCTACGAGCAGTACTTC.

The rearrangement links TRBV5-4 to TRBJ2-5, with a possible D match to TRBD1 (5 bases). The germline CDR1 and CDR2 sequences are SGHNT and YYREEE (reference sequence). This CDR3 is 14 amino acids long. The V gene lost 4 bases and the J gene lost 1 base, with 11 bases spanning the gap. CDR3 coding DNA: TGTGCCAGCAGCCTGGACACCCTCCAAGAGACCCAGTACTTC. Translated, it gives CASSLDTLQETQYF.

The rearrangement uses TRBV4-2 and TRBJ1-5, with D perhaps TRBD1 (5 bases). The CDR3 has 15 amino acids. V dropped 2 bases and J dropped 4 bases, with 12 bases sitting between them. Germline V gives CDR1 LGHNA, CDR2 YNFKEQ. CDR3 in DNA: TGTGCCAGCAGCCAAAAAGGACAAGCAAATCAGCCCCAGCATTTT. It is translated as CASSQKGQANQPQHF.

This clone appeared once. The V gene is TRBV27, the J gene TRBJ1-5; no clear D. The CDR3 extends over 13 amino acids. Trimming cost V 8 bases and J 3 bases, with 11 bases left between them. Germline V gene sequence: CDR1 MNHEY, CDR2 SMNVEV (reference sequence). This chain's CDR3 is CASSTGFNQPQHF. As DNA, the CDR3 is TGTGCCAGCTCTACCGGGTTCAATCAGCCCCAGCATTTT.

CDR3 nucleotide sequence: TGCAGCGTTCCCCGAATGCGGGAGAACACCGGGGAGCTGTTTTTT. Its protein product is CSVPRMRENTGELFF. The rearrangement joins TRBV29-1 to TRBJ2-2, with a tentative D call TRBD2 (6 bases). The CDR3 has 15 residues. From germline, CDR1 is SQVTM and CDR2 ANQGSEA. Trimming stripped 5 bases from V and 1 base from J, with 14 bases between.

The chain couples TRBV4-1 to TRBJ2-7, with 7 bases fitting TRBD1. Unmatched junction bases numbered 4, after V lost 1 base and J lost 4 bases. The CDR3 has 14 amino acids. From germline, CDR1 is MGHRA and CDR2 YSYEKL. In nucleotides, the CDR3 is TGCGCCAGCAGCCAAGTCGGGACAGTTTACGAGCAGTACTTC. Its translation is CASSQVGTVYEQYF.

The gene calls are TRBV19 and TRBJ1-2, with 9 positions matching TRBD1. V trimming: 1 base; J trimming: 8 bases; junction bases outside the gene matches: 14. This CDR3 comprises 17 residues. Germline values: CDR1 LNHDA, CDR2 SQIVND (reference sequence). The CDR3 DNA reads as TGTGCCAGTAGTATAGTGGGGGGGGGACAGGGTTCGCTCGGCTACACCTTC. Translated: CASSIVGGGQGSLGYTF.

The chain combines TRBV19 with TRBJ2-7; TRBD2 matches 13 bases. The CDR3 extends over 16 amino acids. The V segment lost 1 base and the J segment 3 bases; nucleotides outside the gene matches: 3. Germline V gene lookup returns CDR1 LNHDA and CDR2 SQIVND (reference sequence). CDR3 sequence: CASSIGGTSGVYEQYF. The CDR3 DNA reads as TGTGCCAGTAGTATAGGTGGGACTAGCGGGGTCTACGAGCAGTACTTC.

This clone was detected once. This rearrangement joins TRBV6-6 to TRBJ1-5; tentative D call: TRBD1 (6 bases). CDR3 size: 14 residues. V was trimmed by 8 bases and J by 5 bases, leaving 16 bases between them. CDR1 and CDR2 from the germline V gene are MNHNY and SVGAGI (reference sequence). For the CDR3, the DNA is TGTGCCAGCGGAATCATCAGGGGTCATCAGCCCCAGCATTTT. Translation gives CASGIIRGHQPQHF.

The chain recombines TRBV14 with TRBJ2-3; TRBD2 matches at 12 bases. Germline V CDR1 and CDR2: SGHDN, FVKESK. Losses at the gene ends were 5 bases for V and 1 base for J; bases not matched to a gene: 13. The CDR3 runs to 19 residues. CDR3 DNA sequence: TGTGCCAGCAGCAAGGACACTAGCGGGAGGAAACTGGGCACAGATACGCAGTATTTT. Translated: CASSKDTSGRKLGTDTQYF.